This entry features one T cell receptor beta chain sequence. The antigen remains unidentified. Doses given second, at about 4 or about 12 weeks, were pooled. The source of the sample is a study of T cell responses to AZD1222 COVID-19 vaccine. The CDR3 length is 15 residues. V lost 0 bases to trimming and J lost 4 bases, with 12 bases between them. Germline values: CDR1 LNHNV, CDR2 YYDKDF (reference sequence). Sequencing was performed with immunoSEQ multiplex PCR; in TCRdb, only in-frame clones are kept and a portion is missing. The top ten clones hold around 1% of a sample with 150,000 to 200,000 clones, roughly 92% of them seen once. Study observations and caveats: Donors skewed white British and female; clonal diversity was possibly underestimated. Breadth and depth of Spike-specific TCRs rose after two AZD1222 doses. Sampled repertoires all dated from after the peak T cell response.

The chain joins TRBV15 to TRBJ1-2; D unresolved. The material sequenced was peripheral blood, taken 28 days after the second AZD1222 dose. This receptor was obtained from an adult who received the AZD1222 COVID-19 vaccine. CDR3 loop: CATSRDFILGYGYTF. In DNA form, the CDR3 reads TGTGCCACCAGCAGAGATTTTATACTCGGCTATGGCTACACCTTC.